These T cell receptor beta chains were read from a single sample in a study of response to subunit inactivated influenza vaccine. MiXCR was run by TCRdb on the RT-PCR reads, yielding one entry per CDR3 protein. The sample holds around 480,000 distinct CDR3 sequences, approximately 10% seen once. The input for sequencing was PBMCs from blood, taken about 40 days after vaccination. The receptors here all came from a man aged 50-60 years who received an inactivated influenza vaccine. The CDR3 runs from the conserved cysteine through the conserved F or W. The D gene is left open where the match is weak. Clone sizes are given selectively: once, few, many, or a class where the clone is expanded.

j_call	d_call	clone_size	v_call	cdr3_aa	cdr3_nt
TRBJ2-7	TRBD1	once	TRBV25-1	CASSEGLGTVSYEQYF	TGTGCCAGCAGTGAAGGTTTGGGGACAGTCTCCTACGAGCAGTACTTC
TRBJ2-3	TRBD1	.	TRBV5-3	CARSFPGQGADTQYF	TGTGCCAGAAGCTTTCCGGGACAGGGGGCAGATACGCAGTATTTT
TRBJ2-7	.	few	TRBV7-2	CASSLYKGYEQYF	TGTGCCAGCAGCTTATATAAAGGTTACGAGCAGTACTTC
TRBJ2-5	TRBD1	few	TRBV28	CASSLSEDRDQETQYF	TGTGCCAGCAGTTTATCTGAGGACAGGGACCAAGAGACCCAGTACTTC
TRBJ2-5	.	.	TRBV29-1	CSVLSQETQYF	TGCAGCGTTCTGTCCCAAGAGACCCAGTACTTC
TRBJ2-5	.	.	TRBV3-1	CASSQWTSQETQYF	TGTGCCAGCAGCCAGTGGACAAGCCAAGAGACCCAGTACTTC
TRBJ2-1	.	many	TRBV18	CASSPGFNEQFF	TGTGCCAGCTCACCAGGGTTCAATGAGCAGTTCTTC
TRBJ2-5	.	many	TRBV6-1	CASSTPGHQETQYF	TGTGCCAGCAGTACGCCCGGACATCAAGAGACCCAGTACTTC
TRBJ2-3	.	.	TRBV6-2/TRBV6-3	CASSNEGRPTTDTQYF	TGTGCCAGCAGCAATGAGGGAAGGCCTACCACAGATACGCAGTATTTT
TRBJ2-5	.	few	TRBV20-1	CSARDGRVGETQYF	TGCAGTGCTAGAGATGGCCGGGTTGGGGAGACCCAGTACTTC
TRBJ2-1	TRBD2	few	TRBV11-3	CASSSRPGLAGGHKFF	TGTGCCAGCAGCTCCCGACCGGGACTAGCGGGGGGCCATAAGTTCTTC
TRBJ2-2	.	many	TRBV12-3/TRBV12-4	CASSLLVLGELFF	TGTGCCAGCAGTTTACTGGTTCTCGGGGAGCTGTTTTTT
TRBJ2-3	TRBD1	many	TRBV5-1	CASRGQTQYF	TGCGCCAGCAGGGGACAGACGCAGTATTTT
TRBJ1-5	.	.	TRBV5-1	CASSLGDSQNQPQHF	TGCGCCAGCAGCTTGGGGGACTCCCAGAACCAGCCCCAGCATTTT
TRBJ1-1	.	many	TRBV20-1	CSARDLGRLYTEAFF	TGCAGTGCTAGAGATCTCGGCAGGTTGTACACTGAAGCTTTCTTT
TRBJ2-7	.	few	TRBV28	CASRRRGGLPYEQYF	TGTGCCAGCAGACGAAGGGGGGGACTCCCCTACGAGCAGTACTTC
TRBJ2-7	TRBD2	few	TRBV20-1	CSASLAGTYEQYF	TGCAGTGCTAGTCTAGCGGGGACCTACGAGCAGTACTTC
TRBJ2-5	TRBD1	.	TRBV24-1	CATSSGGLETQYF	TGTGCCACCAGCTCAGGGGGCTTAGAGACCCAGTACTTC
TRBJ1-4	.	few	TRBV4-2	CASSQDNRGRATNEKLFF	TGTGCCAGCAGCCAAGATAATAGGGGCAGGGCAACTAATGAAAAACTGTTTTTT
TRBJ2-5	.	few	TRBV5-6	CASSSAGKETQYF	TGTGCCAGCAGCTCAGCGGGTAAAGAGACCCAGTACTTC
TRBJ2-1	TRBD2	many	TRBV20-1	CSARPGLAGILYNEQFF	TGCAGTGCTAGACCGGGACTAGCGGGAATCCTCTACAATGAGCAGTTCTTC
TRBJ2-5	.	.	TRBV3-1	CASSQWGEETQYF	TGTGCCAGCAGCCAGTGGGGGGAAGAGACCCAGTACTTC
TRBJ2-3	.	few	TRBV4-2	CASSQDGQYTDTQYF	TGTGCCAGCAGCCAAGATGGACAGTACACAGATACGCAGTATTTT
TRBJ2-3	TRBD1	once	TRBV7-2	CASRRQGYTDTQYF	TGTGCCAGCCGCCGACAGGGGTACACAGATACGCAGTATTTT
TRBJ2-3	.	.	TRBV7-2	CASSSRLTGIRTDTQYF	TGTGCCAGCAGCTCGCGACTGACGGGGATAAGGACAGATACGCAGTATTTT
TRBJ2-1	TRBD2	many	TRBV20-1	CSAPRTSGSRVNEQFF	TGCAGTGCTCCCCGGACTAGCGGGAGCCGAGTCAATGAGCAGTTCTTC
TRBJ2-7	TRBD2	.	TRBV20-1	CSARPLAGGYEQYF	TGCAGTGCTAGACCATTAGCGGGAGGTTACGAGCAGTACTTC
TRBJ2-3	TRBD2	few	TRBV5-1	CASSLERGDTDTQYF	TGCGCCAGCAGCTTGGAACGGGGGGACACAGATACGCAGTATTTT